This T cell receptor beta chain originates from a study of neurological immune-mediated disorders. There are many counts of this clonotype. Its matching antigen is unknown. Study conclusions and caveats: Neither clinical nor MRI features were associated with the multiple sclerosis repertoire cluster.

CDR3 length: 17 amino acids. Germline trimming cut 0 bases from V and 1 base from J; bases unmatched to any gene: 6. Germline V CDR1 and CDR2: SGHRS, YFSETQ. The method for making cDNA was 5'RACE, and it used 10-nucleotide random UMIs. From 15-18 subjects, over 200 million TCR-beta sequences were obtained in each sequencing run. From the 5' RACE reads, TCRdb called clonotypes with MiXCR, one entry per CDR3 protein. The sample lists about 88,000 distinct CDR3 sequences, 3.5% occurring once. This receptor was taken from a woman aged 18 to 35 with multiple sclerosis. Input material: PBMCs. The chain combines TRBV5-1 with TRBJ2-2; 7 nucleotides align to TRBD2. The CDR3 nucleotides are TGCGCCAGCAGCTTGGGTGGGCTAGCGGTGAACACCGGGGAGCTGTTTTTT. This gives the protein CASSLGGLAVNTGELFF.